The present T cell receptor (beta chain) was sequenced within a study of cytotoxic CD8 clonotypes in ibrutinib-treated CLL. Across the whole study: Response material was collected after a median about 11 months of treatment, range 6 to 36.

The CDR3 sequence is 14 residues long. Germline V gene sequence: CDR1 SGHRS, CDR2 YFSETQ. Trimming took off 0 bases at V and 4 bases at J, with 7 bases between the two ends. About this clone: Its antigen is unknown.

Overall study findings and caveats: Clonality measured at baseline exceeded age-matched healthy donors, tracking circulating CD8+ T-cell counts. Higher clonality was seen at ibrutinib response and a return toward baseline at progression.

Method: immunoSEQ multiplex PCR; TCRdb's copy keeps in-frame clones and lacks some. The sample lists over 65,000 clones, around 79% occurring once. The chain combines TRBV5-1 with TRBJ1-4, with D uncertain. This receptor was identified in a human donor with chronic lymphocytic leukemia. The specimen comprised PBMCs, sampled after 12 months of ibrutinib treatment. DNA of the CDR3: TGCGCCAGCAGCTTGGGTTTAGGTAATGAAAAACTGTTTTTT. Translating gives CASSLGLGNEKLFF.